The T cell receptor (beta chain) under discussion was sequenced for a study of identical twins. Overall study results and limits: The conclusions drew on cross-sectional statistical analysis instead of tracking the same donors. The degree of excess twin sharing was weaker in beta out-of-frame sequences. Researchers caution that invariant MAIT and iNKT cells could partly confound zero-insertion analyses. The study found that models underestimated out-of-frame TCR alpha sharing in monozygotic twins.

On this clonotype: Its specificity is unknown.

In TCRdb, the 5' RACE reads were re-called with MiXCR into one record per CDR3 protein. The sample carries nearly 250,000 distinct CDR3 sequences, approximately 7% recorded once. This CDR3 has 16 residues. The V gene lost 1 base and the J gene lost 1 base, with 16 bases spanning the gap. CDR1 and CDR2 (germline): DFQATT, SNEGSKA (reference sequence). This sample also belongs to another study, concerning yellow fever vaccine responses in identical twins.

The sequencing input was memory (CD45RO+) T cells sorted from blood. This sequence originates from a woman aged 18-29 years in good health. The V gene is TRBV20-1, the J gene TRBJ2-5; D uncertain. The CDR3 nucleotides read TGCAGTGCTAGAGGGGCCCCAAGAGAGGTCCAAGAGACCCAGTACTTC. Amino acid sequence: CSARGAPREVQETQYF.